The 25 T cell receptor beta chains reported below all come from one sample, sequenced in a study of blood T cell repertoires in COVID-19. Profiled with immunoSEQ multiplex PCR; TCRdb holds only in-frame clones, not every one. The data show some 360,000 clones, approximately 91% seen once. Sequenced material: PBMCs or T cells enriched from blood (not recorded which). Every receptor here comes from a woman aged 30 to 39 who had been exposed to COVID-19.

The chain combines TRBV19 with TRBJ2-7; D might be TRBD1 (6 bases). V was shortened by 3 bases and J by 5 bases, with 8 bases between the two germline ends. The CDR3 contains 12 residues. From germline, CDR1 is LNHDA and CDR2 SQIVND (reference sequence). DNA of the CDR3: TGTGCCAGTAGTATTAGGGGGAACGAGCAGTACTTC. Its protein is CASSIRGNEQYF.

This chain joins TRBV9 and TRBJ1-6; TRBD1 aligns across 8 bases. The V segment lost 3 bases and the J segment 2 bases; nucleotides outside the gene matches: 4. CDR1 SGDLS and CDR2 YYNGEE come from the germline V gene. The CDR3 extends over 16 amino acids. CDR3 sequence: CASSAGQGTYNSPLHF. Written as DNA, the CDR3 is TGTGCCAGCAGCGCCGGACAGGGAACCTATAATTCACCCCTCCACTTT. Full variable domain (missing parts from reference TRBV9 and TRBJ1-6): DSGVTQTPKHLITATGQRVTLRCSPRSGDLSVYWYQQSLDQGLQFLIQYYNGEERAKGNILERFSAQQFPDLHSELNLSSLELGDSALYFCASSAGQGTYNSPLHFGNGTRLTVT.

This chain connects TRBV9 to TRBJ2-2, with D unresolved. The CDR3 runs 14 residues. Trimming stripped 7 bases from V and 4 bases from J, with 14 bases between. Germline CDR1 SGDLS, CDR2 YYNGEE. The CDR3 region is CASQYLSGTGELFF. The CDR3 nucleotides are TGTGCCAGCCAGTATCTCTCGGGCACCGGGGAGCTGTTTTTT.

The table lists this clone with a count of one. CDR3 DNA sequence: TGTGCCAGCAGGGGACTAGCGGGAGGAAATGGGCGGCAGTACTTC. Residues: CASRGLAGGNGRQYF. The V gene is TRBV6-5, the J gene TRBJ2-7; 15 positions agree with TRBD2. CDR1 is MNHEY, CDR2 SVGAGI, per germline. J gave up 9 bases and V 6 bases, and 9 bases lay outside the gene matches. The CDR3 consists of 15 residues.

V and J are TRBV2 and TRBJ1-6, with TRBD1 as a possible D gene (6 bases). This CDR3 has 15 residues. Germline V gene data show CDR1 as SNHLY and CDR2 as FYNNEI. Trimming took 2 bases from V and 8 from J, leaving 13 bases between them. The CDR3 DNA reads TGTGCCAGCAGTGAACAGGGGCAGGGCCATTCACCCCTCCACTTT. It yields the protein CASSEQGQGHSPLHF.

The V call is TRBV20-1, the J call TRBJ2-7; 7 nucleotides align to TRBD2. CDR1 and CDR2 from the germline V gene are DFQATT and SNEGSKA (reference sequence). The junction had 11 bases not matched to a gene; V was cut back by 5 bases and J by 13 bases. The CDR3 extends over 11 amino acids. For the CDR3, the DNA is TGCAGTGCTCCCCCGTGGGGGGACTACTACTTC. Protein sequence: CSAPPWGDYYF.

This chain joins TRBV28 and TRBJ2-5, with D unresolved. V lost 4 bases to trimming and J lost 3 bases, with 6 bases between them. Germline V gene lookup returns CDR1 MDHEN and CDR2 SYDVKM. The length of the CDR3 is 12 residues. The CDR3, as DNA: TGTGCCAGCAGTTGGCAGGAAGAGACCCAGTACTTC. It is translated as CASSWQEETQYF.

This rearrangement joins TRBV5-8 to TRBJ1-1, with D maybe TRBD1 (5 bases). V gave up 7 bases and J gave up 4 bases, with 11 bases separating them. CDR1 is SGHTS and CDR2 is YDEGEE in the germline V gene. The CDR3 has 12 amino acids. CDR3 nucleotide sequence: TGTGCCAGCGGGGGGTTGATCACTGAAGCTTTCTTT. Protein sequence: CASGGLITEAFF.

The sample holds a few counts of this clone. CDR3 protein: CASSSPWTGSNEKLFF. Written as DNA, the CDR3 is TGTGCCAGCAGTTCTCCCTGGACAGGTTCGAATGAAAAACTGTTTTTT. V usage is TRBV6-2 or TRBV6-3 and J usage is TRBJ1-4, with 7 nucleotides matching TRBD1. The V gene end was trimmed by 4 bases and the J gene end by 5 bases; junction bases not matched to a gene: 10. The CDR3 extends over 16 amino acids. Germline V CDR1 and CDR2: MNHEY, SVGEGT.

This clone was counted once. This rearrangement joins TRBV3-1 (or the pseudogene TRBV3-2) to TRBJ2-1; TRBD1 agrees at 7 bases. The CDR3 has 15 residues. V lost 4 bases and J lost 8; bases outside the gene matches: 11. The germline V gene has CDR1 LGHDT and CDR2 YNNKEL (reference sequence). CDR3 nucleotides: TGTGCCAGCAGCCCCCCCGGACAGGCCCCCCATGAGCAGTTCTTC. Translating gives CASSPPGQAPHEQFF.

The rearrangement uses TRBV5-1 and TRBJ2-3; TRBD2 matches at 13 bases. Germline-derived CDR1 and CDR2 are SGHRS and YFSETQ. CDR3 size: 17 residues. Losses at the gene ends were 0 bases for V and 2 bases for J; bases not matched to a gene: 3. The CDR3 DNA is TGCGCCAGCAGCTTGGCACTAGCGGGAGGGATCACAGATACGCAGTATTTT. Its protein product is CASSLALAGGITDTQYF.

The chain joins TRBV7-6 to TRBJ2-1, with D possibly matching TRBD1 (5 bases). V lost 4 bases, J lost 0 bases, and 10 bases lay in between. Looked up from germline, CDR1 is SGHVS and CDR2 is FNYEAQ. This CDR3 comprises 15 residues. The CDR3 sequence is CASSYQGNSYNEQFF. The CDR3 DNA reads as TGTGCCAGCAGCTATCAGGGAAACTCCTACAATGAGCAGTTCTTC.

V and J are TRBV25-1 and TRBJ1-2; D is unresolved. Germline CDR1 reads MGHDK; CDR2 reads SYGVNS. The CDR3 spans 15 residues. The V end lost 0 bases, the J end lost 8 bases, and 16 bases lay between the germline ends. The CDR3 coding sequence is TGTGCCAGCAGTGAATATGGTAGAGGGATAGGGGGCTACACCTTC. This codes for CASSEYGRGIGGYTF.

V is TRBV19 and J is TRBJ1-5; TRBD1 might be the D (5 bases). V was cut by 5 bases and J by 5 bases, with 10 bases left in between. The germline gives CDR1 LNHDA, CDR2 SQIVND (reference sequence). This CDR3 region has 13 residues. The CDR3, as DNA: TGTGCCAGTAGTCCGACCAGGGATCAGCCCCAGCATTTT. It is translated as CASSPTRDQPQHF. Full variable domain (missing parts from reference TRBV19 and TRBJ1-5): DGGITQSPKYLFRKEGQNVTLSCEQNLNHDAMYWYRQDPGQGLRLIYYSQIVNDFQKGDIAEGYSVSREKKESFPLTVTSAQKNPTAFYLCASSPTRDQPQHFGDGTRLSIL.

The CDR3 DNA is TGTGCCAGCAGCCGTTTTAGACTGGGAGACTCCTACGAGCAGTACTTC. Translated: CASSRFRLGDSYEQYF. The chain couples TRBV3-1 (or the pseudogene TRBV3-2) to TRBJ2-7, with D possibly TRBD2 on 5 matching bases. V was trimmed by 4 bases and J by 0 bases, leaving 16 bases between them. CDR3 length equals 16 residues. Germline CDR1 is LGHDT and CDR2 is YNNKEL (reference sequence).

V is TRBV7-9 and J is TRBJ1-2; D unclear. The CDR3 has 14 amino acids. The V end was cut by 1 base, the J end by 0 bases, with 6 bases between. Looked up from germline, CDR1 is SEHNR and CDR2 is FQNEAQ (reference sequence). The CDR3 region is CASSLEQTNYGYTF. The CDR3 nucleotides are TGTGCCAGCAGCTTAGAACAGACTAACTATGGCTACACCTTC.

The V and J genes are TRBV9 and TRBJ2-2; 12 bases align to TRBD2. Germline V CDR1 and CDR2: SGDLS, YYNGEE. The CDR3 totals 16 residues. The V gene end was trimmed by 0 bases and the J gene end by 6 bases; junction bases not matched to a gene: 3. CDR3 sequence (DNA): TGTGCCAGCAGCGTAGCTAGCGGGAGGGAATCCGGGGAGCTGTTTTTT. Its protein is CASSVASGRESGELFF.

This clone has a single count. The rearrangement uses TRBV6-5 and TRBJ1-3; 11 nucleotides align to TRBD1. The germline CDR1 and CDR2 sequences are MNHEY and SVGAGI. The CDR3 length is 15 residues. The trim removed 6 bases at V and 6 bases at J, leaving 7 bases unmatched. The CDR3 DNA is TGTGCCAGCAGCCCCGGGACAGGGGGACTAAACACCATATATTTT. This gives the protein CASSPGTGGLNTIYF.

V usage is TRBV14 and J usage is TRBJ2-5; 11 positions agree with TRBD2. This CDR3 is 15 amino acids long. Unmatched junction bases numbered 3, after V lost 4 bases and J lost 2 bases. Germline V gives CDR1 SGHDN, CDR2 FVKESK. The CDR3 sequence is CASSLIAGGQETQYF. CDR3 DNA: TGTGCCAGCAGCCTAATAGCGGGAGGGCAAGAGACCCAGTACTTC.

The chain combines TRBV2 with TRBJ2-7; D gene uncertain. Trimming took 6 bases from V and 4 from J, leaving 10 bases between them. Germline loops: CDR1 SNHLY, CDR2 FYNNEI. CDR3 size: 12 residues. CDR3 bases: TGTGCCAGCAGCGCGTTTTCGTACGAGCAGTACTTC. It translates to CASSAFSYEQYF.

This clone was seen a single time. CDR3 protein: CSVAGQNQPQHF. The CDR3 DNA is TGCAGCGTTGCAGGTCAGAATCAGCCCCAGCATTTT. V and J are TRBV29-1 and TRBJ1-5; D gene uncertain. The germline V and J ends were trimmed by 4 bases and 4 bases, with 8 bases remaining between them. This CDR3 has 12 amino acids. Germline values: CDR1 SQVTM, CDR2 ANQGSEA.

The chain recombines TRBV19 with TRBJ1-5; D is undetermined. The CDR3 contains 14 residues. In germline, CDR1 is LNHDA, CDR2 SQIVND (reference sequence). The V and J ends lost 3 bases and 2 bases respectively, with 8 bases between them. CDR3 in amino acids: CASSMVSGNQPQHF. CDR3 DNA: TGTGCCAGTAGTATGGTCAGCGGCAATCAGCCCCAGCATTTT.

J is TRBJ2-2 and V is TRBV29-1; 7 bases are a match to TRBD1. Per germline, CDR1 SQVTM and CDR2 ANQGSEA. Trimming at V came to 3 bases and at J to 4 bases, leaving 5 bases not matched to a gene. There are 14 residues in the CDR3. CDR3 loop: CSVDLGGSTGELFF. CDR3 coding DNA: TGCAGCGTTGATTTAGGGGGCTCCACCGGGGAGCTGTTTTTT.

The J gene is TRBJ1-3, the V gene TRBV27, with D tentatively TRBD1 (5 bases). This CDR3 has 15 residues. V dropped 3 bases and J dropped 0 bases, with 9 bases sitting between them. Germline lookup yields CDR1 MNHEY and CDR2 SMNVEV (reference sequence). The CDR3 reads CASSFRGSSGNTIYF. CDR3 nucleotide sequence: TGTGCCAGCAGTTTTCGGGGGAGCTCTGGAAACACCATATATTTT.

The chain is built from TRBV15 and TRBJ2-3, with a tentative D call TRBD1 (7 bases). CDR1 LNHNV and CDR2 YYDKDF come from the germline V gene (reference sequence). The CDR3 is 14 residues long. Between the trimmed V and J ends, which lost 0 bases and 4 bases, there was a span of 8 bases. The CDR3 loop is CATSRDRGADTQYF. In DNA form, the CDR3 reads TGTGCCACCAGCAGAGACAGGGGGGCAGATACGCAGTATTTT.